This paragraph covers one TCR beta chain sequence. This beta chain turned up in a library designed for alpha chains; as an off-target read, its abundance says little. This record belongs to a study of spatial heterogeneity in lung cancer. Study-wide context: Alpha-chain sequences were consistently detected less often than beta-chain sequences. Raw reads showed each unique TCR and UMI combination turning up more than ten times on average.

The time point: sample taken at primary tumor resection. Unsorted whole RNA of tumor, nontumor lung or frozen PBMC was sequenced. The donor population consisted of over 55 patients with untreated, early-stage non-small cell lung cancer. Every cDNA TCR molecule received its own unique molecular identifier. MiXCR was run by TCRdb on the 5' RACE reads, yielding one entry per CDR3 protein. The data contain some 860 distinct CDR3 sequences, 9.5% to 15% of them seen just once; the ten biggest clones take up about two fifths. Specimen: PBMCs, collected at surgery. The origin of this receptor is a male donor with early-stage non-small cell lung cancer.

The chain's CDR3 is CSASPTGDYGYTF. The CDR3 DNA follows: TGCAGTGCCTCCCCTACAGGGGACTATGGCTACACCTTC. This rearrangement joins TRBV20-1 to TRBJ1-2, with TRBD1 matching 7 bases. The ends lost 6 bases at V and 3 bases at J; junction bases unmatched: 7. The CDR3 loop spans 13 amino acids. CDR1 is DFQATT, CDR2 SNEGSKA, per germline (reference sequence).